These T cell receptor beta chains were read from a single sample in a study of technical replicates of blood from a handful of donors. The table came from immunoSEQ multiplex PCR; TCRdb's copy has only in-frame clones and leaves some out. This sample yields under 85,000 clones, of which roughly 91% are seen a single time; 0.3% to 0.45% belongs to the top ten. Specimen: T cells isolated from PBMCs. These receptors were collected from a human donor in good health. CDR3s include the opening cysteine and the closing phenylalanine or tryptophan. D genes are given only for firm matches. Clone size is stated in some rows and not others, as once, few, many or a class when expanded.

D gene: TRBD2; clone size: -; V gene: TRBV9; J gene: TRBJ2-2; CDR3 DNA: TGTGCCAGCAGCTCTAGCGGGACAGACACCGGGGAGCTGTTTTTT; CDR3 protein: CASSSSGTDTGELFF
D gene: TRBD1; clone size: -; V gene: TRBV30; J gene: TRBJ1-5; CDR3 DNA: TGTGCCTGGAAGGACAGGGACGGTCAGCCCCAGCATTTT; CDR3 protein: CAWKDRDGQPQHF
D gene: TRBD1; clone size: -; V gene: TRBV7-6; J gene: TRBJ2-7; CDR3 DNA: TGTGCCAGCAGCTTAGCGGGACAGGGGTCAAACGAGCAGTACTTC; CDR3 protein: CASSLAGQGSNEQYF
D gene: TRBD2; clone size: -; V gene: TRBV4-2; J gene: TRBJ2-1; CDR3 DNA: TGTGCCAGCAGCCACCGCGGGAGGAGCTCCTACAATGAGCAGTTCTTC; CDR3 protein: CASSHRGRSSYNEQFF
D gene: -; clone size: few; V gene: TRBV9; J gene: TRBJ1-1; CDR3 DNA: TGTGCCAGCAGCCTTCCTGAAGCTTTCTTT; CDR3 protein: CASSLPEAFF
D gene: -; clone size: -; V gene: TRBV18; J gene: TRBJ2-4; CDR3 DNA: TGTGCCAGCTCACCAGGCGGGGCGGACATTCAGTACTTC; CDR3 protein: CASSPGGADIQYF
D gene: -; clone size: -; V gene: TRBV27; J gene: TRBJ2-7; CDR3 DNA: TGTGCCAGCAGTTTACCCTCCGGCGAGCAGTACTTC; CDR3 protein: CASSLPSGEQYF
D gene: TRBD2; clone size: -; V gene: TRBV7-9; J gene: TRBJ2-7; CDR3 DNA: TGTGCCAGCAGTCCCGGGACAAGCAGACTAGCGGGGCTCTACGAGCAGTACTTC; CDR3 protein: CASSPGTSRLAGLYEQYF
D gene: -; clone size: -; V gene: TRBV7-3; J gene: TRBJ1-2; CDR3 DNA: TGTGCCAGCAGCGGCGGGGACGGCTACACCTTC; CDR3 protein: CASSGGDGYTF
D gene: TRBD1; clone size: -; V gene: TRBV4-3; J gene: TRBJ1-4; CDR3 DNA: TGCGCCAGCAGCCGCGTGACAGGGGGGCTCCTGGATGAAAAACTGTTTTTT; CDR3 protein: CASSRVTGGLLDEKLFF
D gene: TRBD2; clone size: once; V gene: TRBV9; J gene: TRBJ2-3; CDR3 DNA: TGTGCCAGCAGCAAAGGACTAGCGGGAAACACAGATACGCAGTATTTT; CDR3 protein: CASSKGLAGNTDTQYF
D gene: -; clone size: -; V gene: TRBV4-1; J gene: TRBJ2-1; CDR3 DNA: TGCGCCAGCAGCCAAGATCATAGGTGGAGCTCCTACAATGAGCAGTTCTTC; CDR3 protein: CASSQDHRWSSYNEQFF
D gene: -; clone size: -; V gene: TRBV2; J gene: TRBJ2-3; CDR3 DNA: TGTGCCAGCCGTCAGAGCACAGATACGCAGTATTTT; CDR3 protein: CASRQSTDTQYF
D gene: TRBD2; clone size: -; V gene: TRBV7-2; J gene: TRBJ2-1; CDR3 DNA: TGTGCCAGCAGCTTACTCAGCGGGACCCTTAATGAGCAGTTCTTC; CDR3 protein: CASSLLSGTLNEQFF
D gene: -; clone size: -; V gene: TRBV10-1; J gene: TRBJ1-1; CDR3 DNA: TGCGCCAGCAGGGACGAGGGGGGGGAAGCTTTCTTT; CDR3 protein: CASRDEGGEAFF
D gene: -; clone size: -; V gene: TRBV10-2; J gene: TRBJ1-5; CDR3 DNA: TGCGCCAGCAGTGAGCTCGGTAGGGGCCCCAATCAGCCCCAGCATTTT; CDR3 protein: CASSELGRGPNQPQHF
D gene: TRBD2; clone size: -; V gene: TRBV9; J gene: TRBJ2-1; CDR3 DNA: TGTGCCAGCAGCGTATCGATTAGCGGGAGTGGGACCTACAATGAGCAGTTCTTC; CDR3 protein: CASSVSISGSGTYNEQFF
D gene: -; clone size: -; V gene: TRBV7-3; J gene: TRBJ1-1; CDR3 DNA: TGTGCCAGCAGCTTAACGGGACAATACACTGAAGCTTTCTTT; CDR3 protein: CASSLTGQYTEAFF
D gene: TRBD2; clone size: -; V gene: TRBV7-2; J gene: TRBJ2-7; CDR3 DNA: TGTGCCAGCAGCCCGCCTAGCGGGAGGGCCCTATACGAGCAGTACTTC; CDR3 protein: CASSPPSGRALYEQYF
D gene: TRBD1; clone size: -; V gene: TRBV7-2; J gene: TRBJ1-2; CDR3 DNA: TGTGCCAGCAGCTTAGGCCAGGGGGGCTATGGCTACACCTTC; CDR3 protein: CASSLGQGGYGYTF
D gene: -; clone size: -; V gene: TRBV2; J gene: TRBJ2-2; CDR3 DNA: TGTGCCAGCAGTGAGACTATATTCACCGGGGAGCTGTTTTTT; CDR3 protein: CASSETIFTGELFF
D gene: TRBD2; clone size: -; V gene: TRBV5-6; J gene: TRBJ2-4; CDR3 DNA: TGTGCCAGCAGCGAGGGGACTAGCGGGAGAGGCATTCAGTACTTC; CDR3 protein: CASSEGTSGRGIQYF
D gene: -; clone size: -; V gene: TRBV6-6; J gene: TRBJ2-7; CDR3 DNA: TGTGCCAGCAGTTACTGGACAGCGGCGACCTACGAGCAGTACTTC; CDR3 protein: CASSYWTAATYEQYF
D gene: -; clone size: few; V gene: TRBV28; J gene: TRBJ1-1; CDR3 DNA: TGTGCCATCCGTTCTGCTCGGGTCAACACTGAAGCTTTCTTT; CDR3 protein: CAIRSARVNTEAFF
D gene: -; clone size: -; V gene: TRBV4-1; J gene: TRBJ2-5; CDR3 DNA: TGCGCCAGCAGCCAAGGGGGCCTGGAGACCCAGTACTTC; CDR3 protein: CASSQGGLETQYF
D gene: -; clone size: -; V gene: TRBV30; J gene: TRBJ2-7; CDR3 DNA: TGTGCCTGGTCAGCGGACTCCTACGAGCAGTACTTC; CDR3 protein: CAWSADSYEQYF
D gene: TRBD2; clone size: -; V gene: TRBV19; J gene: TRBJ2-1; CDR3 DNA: TGTGCCAGTAGTACTAGCGGTTACAATGAGCAGTTCTTC; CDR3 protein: CASSTSGYNEQFF
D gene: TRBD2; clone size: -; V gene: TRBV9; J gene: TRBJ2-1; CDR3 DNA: TGTGCCAGCAGCGAAAGACTAGCGGGGGAATACAATGAGCAGTTCTTC; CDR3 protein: CASSERLAGEYNEQFF
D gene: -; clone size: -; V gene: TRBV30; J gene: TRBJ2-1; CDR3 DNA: TGTGCCTGGAGTCCGACTTACAATGAGCAGTTCTTC; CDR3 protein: CAWSPTYNEQFF
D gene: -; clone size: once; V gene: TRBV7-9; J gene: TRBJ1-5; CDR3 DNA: TGTGCCAGCAGCTTAGGGACGGACTATCTAAATCAGCCCCAGCATTTT; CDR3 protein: CASSLGTDYLNQPQHF
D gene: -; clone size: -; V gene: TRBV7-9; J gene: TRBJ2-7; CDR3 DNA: TGTGCCAGCAGCGCGACAGGCACCTACGAGCAGTACTTC; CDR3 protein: CASSATGTYEQYF
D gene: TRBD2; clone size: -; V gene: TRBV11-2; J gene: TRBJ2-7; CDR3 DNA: TGTGCCAGCATCCTACTAGCGGGAGGGCCCTACGAGCAGTACTTC; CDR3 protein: CASILLAGGPYEQYF
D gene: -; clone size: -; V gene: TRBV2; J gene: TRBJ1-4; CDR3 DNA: TGTGCCAGCAAGAGAGGGCAGGTTAATGAAAAACTGTTTTTT; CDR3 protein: CASKRGQVNEKLFF
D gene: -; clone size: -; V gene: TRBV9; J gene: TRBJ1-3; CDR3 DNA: TGTGCCAGCAGCACGGGATCGGGATTCTCTGGAAACACCATATATTTT; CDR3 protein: CASSTGSGFSGNTIYF
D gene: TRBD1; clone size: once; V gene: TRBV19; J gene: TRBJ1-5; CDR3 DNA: TGTGCCAGTAGTCCTAGGGGGCAGTGGGCCTCTAATCAGCCCCAGCATTTT; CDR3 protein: CASSPRGQWASNQPQHF
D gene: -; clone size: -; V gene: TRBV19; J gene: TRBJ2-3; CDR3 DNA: TGTGCCAGTAGTATACAAGAGGGTCAGGGCACAGATACGCAGTATTTT; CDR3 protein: CASSIQEGQGTDTQYF
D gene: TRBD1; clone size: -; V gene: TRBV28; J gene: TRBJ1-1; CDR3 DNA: TGTGCCAGCAGTCCCAGGACAGGCCTCACTGAAGCTTTCTTT; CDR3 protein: CASSPRTGLTEAFF
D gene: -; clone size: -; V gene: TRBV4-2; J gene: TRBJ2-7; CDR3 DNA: TGTGCCAGCAGCCAAGATCGCGGGTCACGGTACGAGCAGTACTTC; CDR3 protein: CASSQDRGSRYEQYF
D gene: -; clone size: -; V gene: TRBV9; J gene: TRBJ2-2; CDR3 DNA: TGTGCCAGCAGCGTCCAGGGGAACACCGGGGAGCTGTTTTTT; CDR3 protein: CASSVQGNTGELFF
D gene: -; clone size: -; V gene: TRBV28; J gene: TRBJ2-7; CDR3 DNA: TGTGCCAGCAGTTTATCCCTAGACAGGACTTCCTCCTACGAGCAGTACTTC; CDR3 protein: CASSLSLDRTSSYEQYF
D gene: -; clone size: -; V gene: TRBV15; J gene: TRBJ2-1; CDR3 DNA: TGTGCCACCAGCGGGCGCGGGGATGAGCAGTTCTTC; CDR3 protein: CATSGRGDEQFF
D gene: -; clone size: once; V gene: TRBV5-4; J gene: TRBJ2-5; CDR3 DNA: TGTGCCAGCAGCTTGGATCTCCAGGGGGAGACCCAGTACTTC; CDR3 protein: CASSLDLQGETQYF
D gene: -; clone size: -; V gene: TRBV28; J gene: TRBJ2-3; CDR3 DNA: TGTGCCAGCAAACGGTTGACTCACACAGATACGCAGTATTTT; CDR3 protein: CASKRLTHTDTQYF
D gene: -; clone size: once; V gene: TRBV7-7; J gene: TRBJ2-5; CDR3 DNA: TGTGCTAGCAGCCCTGACCGAGGGGGGACCCAGTACTTC; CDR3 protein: CASSPDRGGTQYF
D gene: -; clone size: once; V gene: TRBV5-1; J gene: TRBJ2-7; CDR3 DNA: TGCGCCAGCAGCCCGGGGGACGCCTCGGGAGAGCAGTACTTC; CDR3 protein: CASSPGDASGEQYF
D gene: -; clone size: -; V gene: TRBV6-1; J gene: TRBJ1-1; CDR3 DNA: TGTGCCAGCAGGGAGTACCCCGATGAAGCTTTCTTT; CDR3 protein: CASREYPDEAFF
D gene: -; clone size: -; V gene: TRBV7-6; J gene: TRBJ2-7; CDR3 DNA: TGTGCCAGCAGCCCGGGGGTCCAGGGTCTGCAGTACTTC; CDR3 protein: CASSPGVQGLQYF
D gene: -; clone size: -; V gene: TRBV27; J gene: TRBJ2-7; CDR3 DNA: TGTGCCAGCAGTATCACAACAAACTCCTACGAGCAGTACTTC; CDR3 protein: CASSITTNSYEQYF
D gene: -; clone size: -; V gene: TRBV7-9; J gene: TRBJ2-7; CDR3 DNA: TGTGCCAGCAGCTTAGTTTTAGGGGGCTCCTACGAGCAGTACTTC; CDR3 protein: CASSLVLGGSYEQYF
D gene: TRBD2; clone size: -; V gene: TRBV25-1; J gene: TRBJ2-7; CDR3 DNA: TGTGCCAGCAGTGACAGTCTAGCGGGAGGTAGTTTAACCTACGAGCAGTACTTC; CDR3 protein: CASSDSLAGGSLTYEQYF
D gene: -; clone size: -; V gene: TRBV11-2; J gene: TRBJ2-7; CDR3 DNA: TGTGCCAGCAGCTCAGAAGAATGGTCAGAGCGTTTCTACGAGCAGTACTTC; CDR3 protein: CASSSEEWSERFYEQYF
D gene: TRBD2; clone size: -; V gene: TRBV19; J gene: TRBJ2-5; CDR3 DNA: TGTGCCAGTAGTTCCGGACTAGCGGGGAGGGAGACCCAGTACTTC; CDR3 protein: CASSSGLAGRETQYF
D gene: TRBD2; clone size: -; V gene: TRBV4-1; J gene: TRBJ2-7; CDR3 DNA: TGCGCCAGCAGCCAAGACTCTAGCGGGAGATACGAGCAGTACTTC; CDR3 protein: CASSQDSSGRYEQYF
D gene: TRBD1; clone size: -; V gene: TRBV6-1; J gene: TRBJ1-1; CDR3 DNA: TGTGCCAGCAGTGAACTCGGGACAGTGAACACTGAAGCTTTCTTT; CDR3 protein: CASSELGTVNTEAFF
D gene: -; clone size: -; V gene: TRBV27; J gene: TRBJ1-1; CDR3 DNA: TGTGCCAGCAGTTTAGACAGGACGACTGAAGCTTTCTTT; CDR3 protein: CASSLDRTTEAFF